The clone carrying this TCR beta chain was counted only a few times. The antigen is undetermined. The sample is drawn from a study of T cells after yellow fever vaccination. A process of 5'RACE template switching, which added a universal primer site and UMIs, was used to make TCR cDNA. TCRdb redid the calling of the 5' RACE reads with MiXCR, one entry per CDR3 protein. The table shows around 600,000 distinct CDR3 sequences, with roughly an eighth occurring only once. Study-wide results and limits: Most primary-vaccination clones reappeared after the booster (less than 98% CD4, about 90% CD8).

The receptor comes from a man aged 25 to 40 who received the YFV17D yellow fever vaccine. Sequencing was performed on PBMCs, taken on the day of the yellow fever booster vaccination.

The CDR3 DNA reads as TGTGCCAGCAGCGTAACTAGGAATTACGAGCAGTACTTC. Its protein is CASSVTRNYEQYF. The chain links TRBV7-2 to TRBJ2-7; a possible D gene is TRBD2 (5 bases). V lost 5 bases and J 4 bases, leaving 12 bases between the germline ends. Germline assignment: CDR1 SGHTA and CDR2 FQGNSA. The CDR3 covers 13 residues.